The 19 T cell receptor beta chains in this list originate from one sample, sequenced in a study of T-cell memory formation after mild COVID-19. MiXCR, run by TCRdb on the 5' RACE reads, gives a single entry per CDR3 protein. This table has hundreds of thousands of distinct CDR3 sequences, roughly 17% appearing once. Sequenced material: PBMCs or a T cell subset sorted from them (not recorded which). Receptor source: an adult woman who had mild COVID-19 (a few samples of this study predate the infection). Cell type and time point are not known.

This clonotype appeared a few times. The chain links TRBV6-5 to TRBJ1-1, with TRBD1 identical over 7 bases. Germline-derived CDR1 and CDR2 are MNHEY and SVGAGI. V gave up 7 bases and J gave up 7 bases; unmatched junction bases: 18. This CDR3 comprises 16 residues. DNA for the CDR3: TGTGCCAGCACTCGACTTCTGAACAGGGGAAAGTTTGAAGCTTTCTTT. It translates to CASTRLLNRGKFEAFF.

This clonotype was found a few times. This chain uses TRBV18 with TRBJ2-7; D possibly corresponds to TRBD2 (5 bases). Germline CDR1 reads KGHSH; CDR2 reads LQKENI. V gave up 2 bases and J gave up 1 base, with 9 bases separating them. The CDR3 length is 14 residues. CDR3 in amino acids: CASSPESGSYEQYF. The CDR3 DNA is TGTGCCAGCTCACCAGAATCGGGATCCTACGAGCAGTACTTC.

The chain has TRBV23-1 and TRBJ2-2; tentative D call: TRBD2 (6 bases). TRBV23-1 is given ORF status, its function remaining uncertain. The CDR3 loop spans 15 amino acids. The V end lost 5 bases, the J end lost 4 bases, and 14 bases lay between the germline ends. The CDR3 coding sequence is TGCGCCAGCAGTTCCCGACTAGTGGGCACCGGGGAGCTGTTTTTT. Translated, it gives CASSSRLVGTGELFF.

This rearrangement joins TRBV15 to TRBJ1-1; D call uncertain. The CDR3 extends over 12 amino acids. The germline V gene has CDR1 LNHNV and CDR2 YYDKDF (reference sequence). The germline V and J ends were trimmed by 8 bases and 1 base, with 8 bases remaining between them. CDR3 protein: CATSEENTEAFF. The DNA of the CDR3 is TGTGCCACCTCAGAGGAGAACACTGAAGCTTTCTTT.

This clonotype was seen more than once but under ten times. V gene TRBV11-2 combines with J gene TRBJ2-1; TRBD2 matches at 13 bases. The trim removed 1 base at V and 8 bases at J, leaving 11 bases unmatched. Germline-derived CDR1 and CDR2 are SGHAT and FQNNGV. This CDR3 is built from 18 residues. The CDR3, as DNA: TGTGCCAGCAGCTTAGTACCCCCGGGACTAGCGGGGCCTGATGAGCAGTTCTTC. It encodes CASSLVPPGLAGPDEQFF.

This clonotype was seen only a few times. CDR3 sequence (DNA): TGTGCCAGCAGTGCACAGGGGGCTGGCAATCAGCCCCAGCATTTT. Protein product: CASSAQGAGNQPQHF. The chain employs TRBV6-1 and TRBJ1-5; 9 nucleotides agree with TRBD1. The CDR3 extends over 15 amino acids. Germline values: CDR1 MNHNS, CDR2 SASEGT. V gave up 4 bases and J gave up 2 bases; unmatched junction bases: 3.

This clonotype came up a few times. This rearrangement joins TRBV10-3 to TRBJ2-5; the D is unclear. V was cut by 5 bases and J by 2 bases, with 9 bases left in between. Germline CDR1 ENHRY, CDR2 SYGVKD. The CDR3 runs 13 residues. The CDR3 DNA reads as TGTGCCATCAGTTCGGGCCTACAAGAGACCCAGTACTTC. As protein: CAISSGLQETQYF.

This clonotype has only a few counts. The chain combines TRBV10-3 with TRBJ2-1; 10 positions match TRBD2. The germline CDR1 and CDR2 sequences are ENHRY and SYGVKD. Unmatched junction bases numbered 1, after V lost 6 bases and J lost 2 bases. This CDR3 comprises 14 residues. The CDR3 loop is CAIRSGGAYNEQFF. DNA of the CDR3: TGTGCCATCAGGAGCGGGGGGGCCTACAATGAGCAGTTCTTC.

There are a few counts of this clonotype. V and J are TRBV25-1 and TRBJ2-5, with a weak D call TRBD1 (6 bases). The CDR3 contains 14 residues. The V gene lost 2 bases and the J gene lost 5 bases, with 12 bases spanning the gap. From germline, CDR1 is MGHDK and CDR2 SYGVNS. The CDR3 reads CASSENRDLETQYF. CDR3 nucleotides: TGTGCCAGCAGTGAAAACAGGGATTTGGAGACCCAGTACTTC.

The chain combines TRBV7-8 with TRBJ2-7; possible D gene TRBD2, 5 bases. The V gene's germline CDR1 is SGHVS and CDR2 FQNEAQ. V was pared by 5 bases and J by 2 bases, with 13 bases between. The CDR3 runs to 14 residues. In DNA form, the CDR3 reads TGTGCCAGCAGCAAACCCGGGGTACCCTACGAGCAGTACTTC. It encodes CASSKPGVPYEQYF.

The CDR3 DNA sequence: TGTGCCAGCAGGGAGTTGAGGACAGCCTCCTACGAGCAGTACTTC. Translating it yields CASRELRTASYEQYF. V usage is TRBV28 and J usage is TRBJ2-7; D might be TRBD1 (6 bases). Per germline, CDR1 MDHEN and CDR2 SYDVKM. There are 15 residues in the CDR3. Deletions cut 6 bases from V and 0 bases from J, with 15 bases between.

The V gene is TRBV2, the J gene TRBJ2-1; a weak D match, TRBD1 (6 bases). Germline CDR1 is SNHLY and CDR2 is FYNNEI. V was trimmed by 6 bases and J by 10 bases, leaving 10 bases between them. The CDR3 covers 11 residues. The CDR3 sequence: CASRAQGEQFF. The CDR3 DNA reads as TGTGCCAGCAGGGCCCAGGGGGAGCAGTTCTTC.

The chain combines TRBV12-3 or TRBV12-4 with TRBJ2-2, with D perhaps TRBD1 (9 bases). CDR3 size: 21 residues. Trimming stripped 6 bases from V and 5 bases from J, with 34 bases between. The CDR3 protein is CASRPSHGTGKAGASTGELFF. The CDR3 coding sequence is TGTGCCAGCAGACCAAGCCACGGGACAGGGAAAGCGGGAGCAAGTACCGGGGAGCTGTTTTTT.

The J gene is TRBJ2-5, the V gene TRBV6-5; maybe TRBD1 (7 bases). The CDR3 contains 15 residues. The V gene's germline CDR1 is MNHEY and CDR2 SVGAGI. Trimming took 5 bases from V and 5 from J, leaving 18 bases between them. The CDR3 loop reads CASSLQGFAGETQYF. The CDR3 DNA reads TGTGCCAGCAGTCTACAGGGGTTCGCGGGGGAGACCCAGTACTTC.

V gene TRBV29-1 combines with J gene TRBJ2-2, with a weak D call TRBD1 (6 bases). The CDR3 loop spans 15 amino acids. Germline values: CDR1 SQVTM, CDR2 ANQGSEA. V shed 5 bases and J shed 0 bases, with 13 bases lying between them. The DNA of the CDR3 is TGCAGCGTTCTTACGACAGGCACGAACACCGGGGAGCTGTTTTTT. Translated, it gives CSVLTTGTNTGELFF.

CDR3 residues: CASSGTAYFTDTQYF. CDR3 DNA: TGTGCCAGCAGCGGTACAGCCTACTTTACAGATACGCAGTATTTT. The chain employs TRBV9 and TRBJ2-3, with no clear D. The germline gives CDR1 SGDLS, CDR2 YYNGEE. V was trimmed by 3 bases and J by 3 bases, leaving 14 bases between them. The CDR3 contains 15 residues. Complete variable domain (other parts from reference TRBV9 and TRBJ2-3): DSGVTQTPKHLITATGQRVTLRCSPRSGDLSVYWYQQSLDQGLQFLIQYYNGEERAKGNILERFSAQQFPDLHSELNLSSLELGDSALYFCASSGTAYFTDTQYFGPGTRLTVL.

This clonotype was counted a few times. The chain employs TRBV6-5 and TRBJ2-5; D may be TRBD2 (5 bases). Trimming shortened V by 5 bases and J by 5 bases, and 12 bases separated the two germline ends. CDR3 size: 13 residues. The germline CDR1 and CDR2 sequences are MNHEY and SVGAGI. Here the CDR3 reads CASSLAFAETQYF. DNA for the CDR3: TGTGCCAGCAGTCTAGCCTTTGCGGAGACCCAGTACTTC.

This clonotype was counted between two and nine times. The CDR3 reads CSAATGRRNYEQYF. The CDR3 DNA follows: TGCAGTGCCGCGACAGGGAGGAGGAACTACGAGCAGTACTTC. The chain links TRBV20-1 to TRBJ2-7; TRBD1 might be the D (7 bases). The V end was cut by 6 bases, the J end by 3 bases, with 18 bases between. Per germline, CDR1 DFQATT and CDR2 SNEGSKA (reference sequence). The length of the CDR3 is 14 residues.

This clonotype came up a few times. The V and J genes are TRBV7-2 and TRBJ2-2; D not certain. This CDR3 has 17 amino acids. The ends were cut back, 1 base at V and 6 bases at J, with 18 bases in the middle. Germline values: CDR1 SGHTA, CDR2 FQGNSA. CDR3 DNA sequence: TGTGCCAGCAGCTTAGGAGTCCTCATTTCTTTTCCCGGGGAGCTGTTTTTT. Translation: CASSLGVLISFPGELFF.